These 10 T cell receptor beta chains share one sample of origin, sequenced in a study of early T cells in non-severe SARS-CoV-2 infection listed by TCRdb under 2021. Libraries came from 5' RACE. Sequencer: NextSeq 500. The public reads were quality trimmed at Q25 with fastp and then assembled into clones with MiXCR by TCRdb, keeping productive beta chains. CDR3 protein sequences are deduplicated, and each keeps its most common genes and DNA. The sample data list about 67,000 distinct CDR3 sequences, and more than 9% of these were observed just once. Of the sample, less than 5% is held by the ten largest clones. Sequencing was done on a sample of whole blood. These receptors were obtained from an adult who was a healthcare worker with PCR-confirmed SARS-CoV-2 infection or an uninfected control (not recorded which).

This clonotype was detected many times. The V gene is TRBV2, the J gene TRBJ1-1; tentatively, D is TRBD1 (5 bases). Germline V CDR1 and CDR2: SNHLY, FYNNEI. V shed 4 bases and J shed 1 base, with 7 bases lying between them. The CDR3 sequence is 13 residues long. The CDR3 coding sequence is TGTGCCAGCAGTGGGGGGTGGAACACTGAAGCTTTCTTT. It is translated as CASSGGWNTEAFF.

This clonotype has just a few counts. CDR3 region: CATSRGGNTEAFF. DNA for the CDR3: TGTGCCACCAGTCGCGGGGGGAACACTGAAGCTTTCTTT. The chain uses TRBV7-9 and TRBJ1-1, with a possible D match to TRBD1 (5 bases). This CDR3 has 13 amino acids. Germline lookup yields CDR1 SEHNR and CDR2 FQNEAQ (reference sequence). V was pared by 10 bases and J by 1 base, with 13 bases between.

The chain combines TRBV20-1 with TRBJ2-5; D is undetermined. V lost 4 bases to trimming and J lost 3 bases, with 18 bases between them. The CDR3 sequence is 15 residues long. Germline loops: CDR1 DFQATT, CDR2 SNEGSKA (reference sequence). CDR3 loop: CSAIPLSRDEETQYF. The CDR3, as DNA: TGCAGTGCTATTCCCCTTTCGCGAGATGAAGAGACCCAGTACTTC.

This clonotype has at least ten counts. CDR3 region: CASSYSGPPAYF. The CDR3 DNA follows: TGTGCCAGCAGTTACTCGGGGCCTCCCGCATATTTT. This chain uses TRBV6-6 with TRBJ1-3; D possibly corresponds to TRBD1 (5 bases). CDR1 and CDR2 (germline): MNHNY, SVGAGI (reference sequence). The CDR3 runs to 12 residues. V shed 0 bases and J shed 15 bases, with 12 bases lying between them.

This clonotype was counted once. This sequence joins TRBV5-5 and TRBJ2-7; 10 nucleotides match TRBD2. The trim removed 7 bases at V and 2 bases at J, leaving 6 bases unmatched. The CDR3 runs 14 residues. Looked up from germline, CDR1 is SGHKS and CDR2 is YYEKEE (reference sequence). CDR3 protein: CASGLAATPYEQYF. CDR3 in DNA: TGTGCCAGCGGACTAGCGGCCACACCCTACGAGCAGTACTTC. The whole variable domain, remainder taken from reference TRBV5-5 and TRBJ2-7, is DAGVTQSPTHLIKTRGQQVTLRCSPISGHKSVSWYQQVLGQGPQFIFQYYEKEERGRGNFPDRFSARQFPNYSSELNVNALLLGDSALYLCASGLAATPYEQYFGPGTRLTVT.

This clonotype was recorded at least ten times. The chain employs TRBV10-1 and TRBJ1-1; possibly TRBD1 for D (5 bases). The CDR3 length is 17 residues. Per germline, CDR1 WNHNN and CDR2 SYGVQD (reference sequence). V lost 4 bases, J lost 0 bases, and 18 bases lay in between. The CDR3 bases are TGCGCCAGCAGTGCATGGGAGGGGACTCCAATGAACACTGAAGCTTTCTTT. Protein: CASSAWEGTPMNTEAFF.

CDR3 protein: CASSLGSSGRTDTQYF. In nucleotides, the CDR3 is TGTGCCAGCAGCTTAGGGTCTAGCGGTCGCACAGATACGCAGTATTTT. The chain carries TRBV11-2 and TRBJ2-3; 7 nucleotides align to TRBD2. Germline V CDR1 and CDR2: SGHAT, FQNNGV. The CDR3 has 16 residues. V shed 1 base and J 1 base; nucleotides not matched to a gene: 5.

This rearrangement joins TRBV7-9 to TRBJ2-1; 9 nucleotides align to TRBD2. The V gene end was trimmed by 4 bases and the J gene end by 0 bases; junction bases not matched to a gene: 4. Germline values: CDR1 SEHNR, CDR2 FQNEAQ (reference sequence). This CDR3 contains 16 residues. The CDR3 sequence: CASSSRAGGSYNEQFF. The CDR3, as DNA: TGTGCCAGCAGCTCCAGAGCGGGGGGCTCCTACAATGAGCAGTTCTTC. Together with reference TRBV7-9 and TRBJ2-1, the CDR3 gives the full variable domain: DTGVSQNPRHKITKRGQNVTFRCDPISEHNRLYWYRQTLGQGPEFLTYFQNEAQLEKSRLLSDRFSAERPKGSFSTLEIQRTEQGDSAMYLCASSSRAGGSYNEQFFGPGTRLTVL.

This chain joins TRBV6-2 or TRBV6-3 and TRBJ2-7; no reliable D call. V shed 6 bases and J shed 6 bases, with 9 bases lying between them. Germline CDR1 is MNHEY and CDR2 is SVGEGT. The CDR3 covers 11 residues. The CDR3 sequence is CASSGGVEQYF. The CDR3 coding sequence is TGTGCCAGCAGCGGTGGGGTCGAGCAGTACTTC.

The table lists this clonotype with a few counts. J is TRBJ2-7 and V is TRBV19, with 7 bases lining up with TRBD1. This CDR3 region has 13 residues. V shed 5 bases, J shed 2 bases, and the junction held 3 bases outside the gene matches. Per the germline V gene, CDR1 is LNHDA and CDR2 is SQIVND (reference sequence). CDR3 amino acids: CASSFQGAYEQYF. For the CDR3, the DNA is TGTGCCAGTAGTTTCCAGGGGGCCTACGAGCAGTACTTC.